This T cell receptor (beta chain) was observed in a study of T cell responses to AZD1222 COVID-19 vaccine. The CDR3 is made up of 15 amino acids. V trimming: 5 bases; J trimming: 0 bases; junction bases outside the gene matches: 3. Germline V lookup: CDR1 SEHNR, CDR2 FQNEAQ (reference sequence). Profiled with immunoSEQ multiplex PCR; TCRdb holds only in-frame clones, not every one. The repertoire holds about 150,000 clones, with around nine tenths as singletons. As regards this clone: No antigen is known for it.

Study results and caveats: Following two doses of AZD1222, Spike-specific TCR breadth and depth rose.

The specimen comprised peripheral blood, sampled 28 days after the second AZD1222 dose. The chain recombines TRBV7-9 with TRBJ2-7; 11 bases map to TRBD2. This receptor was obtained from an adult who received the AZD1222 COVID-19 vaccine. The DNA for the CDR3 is TGTGCCAGCAGCGGGACTAGCGGTGCCTCCTACGAGCAGTACTTC. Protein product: CASSGTSGASYEQYF.